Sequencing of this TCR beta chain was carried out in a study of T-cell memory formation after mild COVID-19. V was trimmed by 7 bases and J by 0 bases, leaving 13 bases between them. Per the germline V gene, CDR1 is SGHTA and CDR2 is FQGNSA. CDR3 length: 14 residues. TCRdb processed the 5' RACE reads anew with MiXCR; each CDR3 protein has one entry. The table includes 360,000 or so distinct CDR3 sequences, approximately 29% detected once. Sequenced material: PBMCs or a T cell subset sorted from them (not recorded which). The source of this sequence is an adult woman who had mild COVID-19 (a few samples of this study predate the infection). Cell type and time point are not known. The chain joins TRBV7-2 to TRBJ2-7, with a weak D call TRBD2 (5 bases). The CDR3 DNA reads TGTGCCAGCACCCTCGAGGGCGGCTCCTACGAGCAGTACTTC. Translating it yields CASTLEGGSYEQYF. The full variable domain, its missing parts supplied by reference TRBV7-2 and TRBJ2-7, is GAGVSQSPSNKVTEKGKDVELRCDPISGHTALYWYRQSLGQGLEFLIYFQGNSAPDKSGLPSDRFSAERTGGSVSTLTIQRTQQEDSAVYLCASTLEGGSYEQYFGPGTRLTVT.